A selection of T cell receptor beta chains follows, all from one sample in a study of PD-1 blockade in classical Hodgkin lymphoma. Method: immunoSEQ multiplex PCR; TCRdb's copy keeps in-frame clones and lacks some. The sample has 22,000 or so clones; around 77% are singletons. This specimen was peripheral blood mononuclear cells (PBMCs), taken before the second cycle of nivolumab. These receptors originate from a human donor with classical Hodgkin lymphoma. The CDR3 runs from the conserved cysteine through the conserved F or W. Fields, in order: CDR3 DNA, CDR3 protein, V gene, J gene, clone size, D gene. A D gene is named only where the DNA matches it firmly. Clone size is shown for a subset of rows, as once, few, many or a class of expanded clone.

TGTGCCAGCAGTGAACGACAGGGTGGAAGAGGCATTCAGTACTTC	CASSERQGGRGIQYF	TRBV6-1	TRBJ2-4	.	TRBD1
TGTGCCAGCTCACCACTATATCCGACGGGGGACTCCTACAATGAGCAGTTCTTC	CASSPLYPTGDSYNEQFF	TRBV18	TRBJ2-1	once	.
TGTGCCATCACGGGACACCAGAACTCTGGAAACACCATATATTTT	CAITGHQNSGNTIYF	TRBV10-3	TRBJ1-3	.	.
TGTGCCAGCAGTACCAAGTCAACCGGGAGCGATGAGCAGTTCTTC	CASSTKSTGSDEQFF	TRBV6-1	TRBJ2-1	.	.
TGCGCCAGCAGCTTTCAAGAGACCCAGTACTTC	CASSFQETQYF	TRBV5-1	TRBJ2-5	.	.
TGTGCCAGTAGTATTCGTACGGCGGGAGGGCCGAGCGAGCAGTACTTC	CASSIRTAGGPSEQYF	TRBV19	TRBJ2-7	.	TRBD2
TGTGCCAGTACCCCTGACAGGGTGTTAGCTAACTATGGCTACACCTTC	CASTPDRVLANYGYTF	TRBV19	TRBJ1-2	.	TRBD1
TGTGCCAGCAGTGAGGTAGCTCATGAAAAACTGTTTTTT	CASSEVAHEKLFF	TRBV6-5	TRBJ1-4	.	.
TGTGCCCTAAGGGGCCTAACTTACAATGAGCAGTTCTTC	CALRGLTYNEQFF	TRBV7-8	TRBJ2-1	.	.
TGTGCCAGCAGTCCTCGGGACAGAGAGGGCACAGATACGCAGTATTTT	CASSPRDREGTDTQYF	TRBV28	TRBJ2-3	once	TRBD1